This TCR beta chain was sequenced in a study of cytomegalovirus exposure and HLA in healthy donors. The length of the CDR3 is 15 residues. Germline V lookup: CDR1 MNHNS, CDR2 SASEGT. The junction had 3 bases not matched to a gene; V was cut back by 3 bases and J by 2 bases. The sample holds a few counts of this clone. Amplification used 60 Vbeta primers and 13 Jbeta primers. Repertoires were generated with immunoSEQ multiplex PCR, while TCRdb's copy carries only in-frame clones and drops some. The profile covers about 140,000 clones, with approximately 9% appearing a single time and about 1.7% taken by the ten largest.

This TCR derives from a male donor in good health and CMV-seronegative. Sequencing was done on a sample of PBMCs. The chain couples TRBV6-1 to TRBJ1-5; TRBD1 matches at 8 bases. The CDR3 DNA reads TGTGCCAGCAGTGAGACAGGGGTTGGCAATCAGCCCCAGCATTTT. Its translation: CASSETGVGNQPQHF.